This T cell receptor (beta chain) was found in a study of identical twins. The study's findings and limits: Modelling underestimated the level of out-of-frame TCR alpha sharing observed in monozygotic twins. A lower insertion count was a feature of abundant cord blood beta clonotypes, with no such feature in memory repertoires.

A template switching step contributed a universal primer site, while unique molecular identifiers were present in the cDNA. Each CDR3 protein is one row after TCRdb ran MiXCR on the 5' RACE reads. Counted here are roughly 240,000 distinct CDR3 sequences, 7.5% occurring once; the ten biggest clones make up around 5%. V trimming: 3 bases; J trimming: 4 bases; junction bases outside the gene matches: 9. This CDR3 has 17 amino acids. This clonotype was seen ten or more times. The antigen is unknown. Only healthy Caucasians were included as donors. This same sample was also part of a study on yellow fever vaccine responses in identical twins.

The V call is TRBV12-3 or TRBV12-4, the J call TRBJ2-1; the match to TRBD2 covers 10 bases. The clonotype was recovered from a woman aged 18-29 years in good health. Sequenced input: CD8+ T cells sorted from blood. CDR3 amino acids: CASSFPRGTSAYNEQFF. The CDR3 nucleotides are TGTGCCAGCAGTTTCCCACGTGGGACTAGCGCATACAATGAGCAGTTCTTC.